The 5 T cell receptor beta chains given below trace back to one sample, sequenced in a study of Graves' ophthalmopathy and Graves' hyperthyroidism. Scientists amplified the TCR beta CDR3 regions from RNA transcripts. First-round RT-PCR relied on HTBI primers, and a second-round multiplex PCR came next. Via MiXCR, TCRdb re-called the multiplex PCR reads, giving one row per CDR3 protein. The table has 740,000 or so distinct CDR3 sequences, around 40% seen once; the top ten hold less than 55%. Sequenced: peripheral blood. These receptors were obtained from an adult man with Graves' ophthalmopathy.

This clonotype was seen just once. The chain carries TRBV5-1 and TRBJ2-7, with D perhaps being TRBD1 or TRBD2 (5 bases each). CDR1 and CDR2 (germline): SGHRS, YFSETQ. Trimming removed 0 bases at V and 0 bases at J, with 13 bases between. This CDR3 is built from 16 residues. The CDR3 loop is CASSLGGTDVSYEQYV. Here the CDR3 DNA reads TGCGCCAGCAGCTTGGGTGGGACGGACGTCTCCTACGAGCAGTACGTC.

Regarding this clonotype: An end of the junction does not agree with germline; a read error may underlie this. The DNA of the CDR3 is TGTGCCAGCAGTTACAAGGGGGGGGAAAAACTGTTTTTT. It is translated as CASSYKGGEKLFF. The V and J genes are TRBV10-3 and TRBJ1-4; the D gene is possibly TRBD1 (6 bases). CDR1 and CDR2 (germline): ENHRY, SYGVKD. CDR3 size: 13 residues.

This clonotype turned up a few times. J is TRBJ2-2 and V is TRBV25-1; D is ambiguous. Germline lookup yields CDR1 MGHDK and CDR2 SYGVNS. This CDR3 comprises 14 residues. Trimming stripped 6 bases from V and 2 bases from J, with 10 bases between. The CDR3 loop reads CASSLDINTGELFF. CDR3 DNA: TGTGCCAGCAGCTTAGACATCAACACCGGGGAGCTGTTTTTT. The full variable domain, rest sourced from reference TRBV25-1 and TRBJ2-2, is EADIYQTPRYLVIGTGKKITLECSQTMGHDKMYWYQQDPGMELHLIHYSYGVNSTEKGDLSSESTVSRIRTEHFPLTLESARPSHTSQYLCASSLDINTGELFFGEGSRLTVL.

The chain has TRBV27 and TRBJ2-5, with TRBD2 identical over 7 bases. V gave up 6 bases and J gave up 2 bases; unmatched junction bases: 6. Germline V gene lookup returns CDR1 MNHEY and CDR2 SMNVEV (reference sequence). The CDR3 has 14 residues. The CDR3 region is CASSHLAVQETQYF. The CDR3 DNA reads as TGTGCCAGCAGCCACCTAGCGGTACAAGAGACCCAGTACTTC.

This clonotype was picked up one time. One base away lies a much larger clone, so this may be a sequencing read error. This CDR3 is missing its conserved last phenylalanine or tryptophan, likely due to a read error. The chain is built from TRBV10-1 and TRBJ1-1; D perhaps matches TRBD1 (5 bases). V was clipped by 8 bases and J by 5 bases, with 21 bases between them. Per the germline V gene, CDR1 is WNHNN and CDR2 is SYGVQD (reference sequence). This CDR3 contains 15 residues. CDR3 DNA: TGCGCCAGCCGACGGACATTGAGGGTTGTAACTGAAGCTTTCTCT. Its protein is CASRRTLRVVTEAFS.